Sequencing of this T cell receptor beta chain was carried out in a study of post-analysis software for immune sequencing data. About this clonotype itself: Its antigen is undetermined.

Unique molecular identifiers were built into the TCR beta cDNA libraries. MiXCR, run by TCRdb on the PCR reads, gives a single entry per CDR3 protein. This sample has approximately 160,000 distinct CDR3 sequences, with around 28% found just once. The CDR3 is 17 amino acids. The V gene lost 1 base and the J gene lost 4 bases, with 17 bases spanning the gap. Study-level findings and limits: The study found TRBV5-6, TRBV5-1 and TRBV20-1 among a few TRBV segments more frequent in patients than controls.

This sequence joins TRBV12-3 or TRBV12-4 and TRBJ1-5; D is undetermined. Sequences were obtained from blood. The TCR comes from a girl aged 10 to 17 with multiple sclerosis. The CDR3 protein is CASSLGDPRRRNQPQHF. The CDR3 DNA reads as TGTGCCAGCAGTTTAGGAGACCCCCGGAGACGTAATCAGCCCCAGCATTTT.